A single sample is the source of the 9 T cell receptor beta chains below, sequenced in a study of vaccination effects on CD4 cells after COVID-19. Their antigens remain unidentified. Antigen-specific CD4+ T cells expanded by the ViraFEST assay with viral peptide pools were then sequenced. It was after approximately 11 days of culture that CD4+ T cells were isolated. Absence of prior SARS-CoV-2 infection characterized the vaccine recipients, who showed negative nucleocapsid antibodies. Profiled with immunoSEQ multiplex PCR; TCRdb holds only in-frame clones, not every one. The sample contains tens of thousands of clones, 65% to 85% of which appear only once. Sequences were derived from CD4+ T cells from PBMCs cultured with HCoV-OC43 spike peptides, sampled before COVID-19 vaccination. The subset is: HCoV-OC43 spike overlapping peptide pool stimulation. These receptors were taken from a human donor who received a COVID-19 vaccine.

The gene calls are TRBV3-1 (or the pseudogene TRBV3-2) and TRBJ1-3; perhaps TRBD1 as D (5 bases). This CDR3 spans 13 amino acids. V was clipped by 0 bases and J by 8 bases, with 8 bases between them. Germline values: CDR1 LGHDT, CDR2 YNNKEL (reference sequence). CDR3 DNA sequence: TGTGCCAGCAGCCAAGATGAGGGACACACCATATATTTT. It is translated as CASSQDEGHTIYF.

The table lists this clone with a few counts. The rearrangement uses TRBV5-1 and TRBJ1-3; 7 bases match TRBD1. The V and J ends lost 1 base and 1 base, in that order; junction bases with no gene match: 2. This CDR3 region has 15 residues. In germline, CDR1 is SGHRS, CDR2 YFSETQ. CDR3: CASSLTGDSGNTIYF. The CDR3 nucleotides are TGCGCCAGCAGCTTGACAGGGGATTCTGGAAACACCATATATTTT. The variable domain in full, completed from reference TRBV5-1 and TRBJ1-3, reads KAGVTQTPRYLIKTRGQQVTLSCSPISGHRSVSWYQQTPGQGLQFLFEYFSETQRNKGNFPGRFSGRQFSNSRSEMNVSTLELGDSALYLCASSLTGDSGNTIYFGEGSWLTVV.

The rearrangement links TRBV28 to TRBJ2-2, with D possibly TRBD2 on 5 matching bases. This CDR3 is 16 amino acids long. V was cut by 1 base and J by 2 bases, with 11 bases left in between. Germline V gene lookup returns CDR1 MDHEN and CDR2 SYDVKM. This chain's CDR3 is CASSLFTGINTGELFF. The CDR3 nucleotides read TGTGCCAGCAGTTTATTCACGGGGATAAACACCGGGGAGCTGTTTTTT.

A single count supports this clone. The gene calls are TRBV19 and TRBJ2-7; no firm D call. Germline CDR1 and CDR2: LNHDA and SQIVND (reference sequence). The V end lost 4 bases, the J end lost 1 base, and 8 bases lay between the germline ends. The CDR3 has 13 residues. DNA for the CDR3: TGTGCCAGTAGTAGGGAAGGTTCCTACGAGCAGTACGTC. It encodes CASSREGSYEQYV.

V gene TRBV28 combines with J gene TRBJ1-1, with TRBD1 identical over 8 bases. The V gene's germline CDR1 is MDHEN and CDR2 SYDVKM. V was clipped by 3 bases and J by 3 bases; unmatched bases: 0. CDR3 length: 13 residues. CDR3 DNA sequence: TGTGCCAGCAGTTTGACAGGGGACACTGAAGCTTTCTTT. Translating gives CASSLTGDTEAFF.

V is TRBV7-8 and J is TRBJ2-5, with D perhaps TRBD2 (7 bases). The CDR3 is 14 amino acids. Germline CDR1 reads SGHVS; CDR2 reads FQNEAQ. With 3 bases removed from V and 2 bases from J, the gap between germline ends came to 10 bases. The CDR3 DNA sequence: TGTGCCAGCAGCTTGCGGGGGACACAAGAGACCCAGTACTTC. It is translated as CASSLRGTQETQYF. Using reference TRBV7-8 and TRBJ2-5 for the parts outside the CDR3, the full variable domain is GAGVSQSPRYKVAKRGQDVALRCDPISGHVSLFWYQQALGQGPEFLTYFQNEAQLDKSGLPSDRFFAERPEGSVSTLKIQRTQQEDSAVYLCASSLRGTQETQYFGPGTRLLVL.

The chain links TRBV23-1 to TRBJ2-5; TRBD2 might be the D (5 bases). TRBV23-1 is known as an ORF, though its function is uncertain. This CDR3 is 17 amino acids long. V dropped 3 bases and J dropped 4 bases, with 21 bases sitting between them. Written as DNA, the CDR3 is TGCGCCAGCAGTCAGCTTTGTGTGAGGGTGGGTAGAGAGACCCAGTACTTC. It translates to CASSQLCVRVGRETQYF.

V is TRBV5-5 and J is TRBJ2-5, with D unresolved. The germline V gene encodes CDR1 SGHKS and CDR2 YYEKEE (reference sequence). The CDR3 loop spans 15 amino acids. Deletions cut 4 bases from V and 2 bases from J, with 15 bases between. The CDR3 reads CASSLGPLPQETQYF. In nucleotides, the CDR3 is TGTGCCAGCAGCCTAGGTCCTTTGCCTCAAGAGACCCAGTACTTC.

The chain carries TRBV14 and TRBJ2-3; 9 positions agree with TRBD2. V trimming: 0 bases; J trimming: 3 bases; junction bases outside the gene matches: 7. Germline values: CDR1 SGHDN, CDR2 FVKESK. The CDR3 contains 17 residues. This CDR3 is CASSQDRGLAGTDTQYF. The CDR3 DNA reads TGTGCCAGCAGCCAAGATAGGGGTCTAGCGGGAACAGATACGCAGTATTTT.